The 20 T cell receptor beta chains below were found in one sample sequenced in a study of cytomegalovirus exposure and HLA in healthy donors. PCR amplification relied on 60 Vbeta primers (plus 13 Jbeta primers). Generated by immunoSEQ multiplex PCR, the TCRdb table keeps only in-frame clones and is missing some. The sample includes approximately 180,000 clones, about 80% of them seen just once. Material: PBMCs. Receptor source: a man aged 30-40 years in good health and CMV-seropositive.

This clone has only a few counts. The DNA of the CDR3 is TGTGCCAGCAGTGAAAAACATCCGAACACCGGGGAGCTGTTTTTT. Translating it yields CASSEKHPNTGELFF. V gene TRBV25-1 combines with J gene TRBJ2-2, with D unclear. CDR3 length equals 15 residues. Germline CDR1 MGHDK, CDR2 SYGVNS. Trimming took 2 bases from V and 0 from J, leaving 7 bases between them.

This clone was counted a few times. The CDR3 protein is CASSEADRDNSPLHF. In nucleotides, the CDR3 is TGTGCCAGCAGTGAAGCGGACAGGGATAATTCACCCCTCCACTTT. The rearrangement uses TRBV6-4 and TRBJ1-6, with TRBD1 identical over 8 bases. V gave up 3 bases and J gave up 5 bases; unmatched junction bases: 3. The CDR3 contains 15 residues. Germline-derived CDR1 and CDR2 are MRHNA and SNTAGT.

This chain connects TRBV6-5 to TRBJ2-3; perhaps TRBD2 as D (6 bases). V gave up 4 bases and J gave up 2 bases, with 10 bases separating them. The germline gives CDR1 MNHEY, CDR2 SVGAGI. The CDR3 is 14 amino acids. CDR3 region: CASSLSSVTDTQYF. The CDR3 DNA follows: TGTGCCAGCAGTTTATCTAGCGTCACAGATACGCAGTATTTT.

The genes are TRBV7-6 and TRBJ2-3; D unresolved. Germline V gene sequence: CDR1 SGHVS, CDR2 FNYEAQ. The CDR3 loop spans 13 amino acids. V lost 3 bases to trimming and J lost 4 bases, with 8 bases between them. This CDR3 reads CASSLVGADTQYF. DNA for the CDR3: TGTGCCAGCAGCTTGGTGGGCGCAGATACGCAGTATTTT.

CDR3 sequence reads: CASSPQTGPNEKLFF. CDR3 nucleotides: TGTGCCAGTAGTCCTCAGACAGGGCCAAATGAAAAACTGTTTTTT. The genes are TRBV19 and TRBJ1-4; 7 nucleotides match TRBD1. Germline CDR1 reads LNHDA; CDR2 reads SQIVND (reference sequence). The CDR3 covers 15 residues. The J segment lost 5 bases and the V segment lost 5 bases, leaving 8 bases of the junction unmatched.

The genes are TRBV9 and TRBJ2-1; 15 positions match TRBD2. J gave up 6 bases and V 3 bases, and 4 bases lay outside the gene matches. Looked up from germline, CDR1 is SGDLS and CDR2 is YYNGEE. The CDR3 loop spans 16 amino acids. The chain's CDR3 is CASSGTSGGALNEQFF. CDR3 coding DNA: TGTGCCAGCAGCGGGACTAGCGGGGGGGCTCTCAATGAGCAGTTCTTC.

The V and J genes are TRBV5-1 and TRBJ2-3; 7 nucleotides agree with TRBD2. The CDR3 runs 15 residues. Germline V gene lookup returns CDR1 SGHRS and CDR2 YFSETQ. V was pared by 4 bases and J by 0 bases, with 5 bases of the junction left unmatched. CDR3 nucleotides: TGCGCCAGCAGCCTCAGCGGGACTAGCACAGATACGCAGTATTTT. Translated: CASSLSGTSTDTQYF.

The rearrangement links TRBV9 to TRBJ2-7; the D gene is possibly TRBD1 (5 bases). Looked up from germline, CDR1 is SGDLS and CDR2 is YYNGEE. The germline V and J ends were trimmed by 2 bases and 6 bases, with 15 bases remaining between them. The CDR3 is 14 residues long. The DNA of the CDR3 is TGTGCCAGCAGCGTCGAAACAGGCGGCGGCGAGCAGTACTTC. Encoded protein: CASSVETGGGEQYF.

The chain joins TRBV10-2 to TRBJ2-2; D gene ambiguous. The CDR3 contains 16 residues. The germline gives CDR1 WSHSY, CDR2 SAAADI. Between the trimmed V and J ends, which lost 2 bases and 0 bases, there was a span of 10 bases. CDR3: CASSEGLSPNTGELFF. CDR3 coding DNA: TGCGCCAGCAGTGAGGGGCTCAGTCCGAACACCGGGGAGCTGTTTTTT.

V gene TRBV7-9 combines with J gene TRBJ2-7; 7 nucleotides agree with TRBD2. CDR3 length equals 16 residues. Looked up from germline, CDR1 is SEHNR and CDR2 is FQNEAQ (reference sequence). With 5 bases clipped from V and 3 bases from J, the junction kept 13 bases outside the gene matches. CDR3 in amino acids: CASSPSTSQIGYEQYF. In DNA, the CDR3 is TGTGCCAGCAGCCCTTCGACTAGCCAGATAGGCTACGAGCAGTACTTC.

The chain links TRBV5-4 to TRBJ2-1; D may be TRBD2 (6 bases). Trimming left V 4 bases short and J 5 bases short, with 19 bases between. Germline V CDR1 and CDR2: SGHNT, YYREEE (reference sequence). CDR3 length: 16 residues. The chain's CDR3 is CASSRPPEGGHNEQFF. The CDR3, as DNA: TGTGCCAGCAGCCGTCCTCCCGAGGGAGGCCACAATGAGCAGTTCTTC.

The chain employs TRBV6-5 and TRBJ1-5; D gene uncertain. The germline V gene has CDR1 MNHEY and CDR2 SVGAGI. V lost 5 bases and J 8 bases, leaving 16 bases between the germline ends. The CDR3 is made up of 14 amino acids. The CDR3 sequence is CASSEAEGSEPQHF. In DNA form, the CDR3 reads TGTGCCAGCAGTGAGGCGGAGGGTAGCGAGCCCCAGCATTTT.

The count of this clone is one. The chain carries TRBV9 and TRBJ1-1; 9 nucleotides match TRBD1. There are 14 residues in the CDR3. Germline lookup yields CDR1 SGDLS and CDR2 YYNGEE. Losses at the gene ends were 3 bases for V and 3 bases for J; bases not matched to a gene: 3. Written as DNA, the CDR3 is TGTGCCAGCAGCGGCCGGACAGGGGACACTGAAGCTTTCTTT. This gives the protein CASSGRTGDTEAFF.

This chain joins TRBV27 and TRBJ2-1, with D maybe TRBD2 (6 bases). The CDR3 sequence is 11 residues long. CDR1 MNHEY and CDR2 SMNVEV come from the germline V gene (reference sequence). Trimming cost V 4 bases and J 9 bases, with 7 bases left between them. The CDR3 nucleotides are TGTGCCAGCAGTTGGAGGGGTGAGCAGTTCTTC. Its translation: CASSWRGEQFF.

The chain combines TRBV6-4 with TRBJ1-1; D possibly corresponds to TRBD1 (5 bases). The germline V gene has CDR1 MRHNA and CDR2 SNTAGT. V was shortened by 2 bases and J by 1 base, with 8 bases between the two germline ends. CDR3 length: 14 residues. The CDR3 sequence is CASSDQGGNTEAFF. The CDR3 nucleotides are TGTGCCAGCAGTGACCAGGGAGGGAACACTGAAGCTTTCTTT.

The rearrangement uses TRBV16 and TRBJ2-7; weak D call: TRBD2 (6 bases). Germline values: CDR1 KGHSY, CDR2 FQNENV. Trimming took 1 base from V and 4 from J, leaving 17 bases between them. The CDR3 spans 16 residues. CDR3 amino acids: CASSQFLSGDAYEQYF. For the CDR3, the DNA is TGTGCCAGCAGCCAATTCTTATCGGGAGACGCATACGAGCAGTACTTC.

The chain recombines TRBV15 with TRBJ1-1; 7 bases align to TRBD1. The V gene end was trimmed by 5 bases and the J gene end by 4 bases; junction bases not matched to a gene: 16. The CDR3 is 17 amino acids. Germline CDR1 LNHNV, CDR2 YYDKDF (reference sequence). This CDR3 is CATSGGQDHVLITEAFF. The CDR3 DNA reads TGTGCCACCAGCGGAGGACAGGACCACGTCCTAATCACTGAAGCTTTCTTT.

The chain employs TRBV15 and TRBJ2-4; TRBD2 might be the D (6 bases). The CDR3 consists of 14 residues. Germline V lookup: CDR1 LNHNV, CDR2 YYDKDF (reference sequence). Trimming removed 0 bases at V and 4 bases at J, with 7 bases between. The CDR3 is CATSRDGTKNIQYF. In nucleotides, the CDR3 is TGTGCCACCAGCAGAGACGGGACTAAAAACATTCAGTACTTC.

This chain connects TRBV7-9 to TRBJ2-7; 7 positions agree with TRBD1. V shed 3 bases and J 5 bases; nucleotides not matched to a gene: 13. Germline values: CDR1 SEHNR, CDR2 FQNEAQ (reference sequence). There are 16 residues in the CDR3. The CDR3 region has the DNA TGTGCCAGCAGCTTCAAACCGGGACAGCGGTTGCACGAGCAGTACTTC. Amino acid sequence: CASSFKPGQRLHEQYF. The variable domain in full, with the rest retrieved from reference TRBV7-9 and TRBJ2-7, is DTGVSQNPRHKITKRGQNVTFRCDPISEHNRLYWYRQTLGQGPEFLTYFQNEAQLEKSRLLSDRFSAERPKGSFSTLEIQRTEQGDSAMYLCASSFKPGQRLHEQYFGPGTRLTVT.

In DNA, the CDR3 is TGTGCCAGCAGCTCGAGATTCCTTCATGAGACCCAGTACTTC. Amino acid sequence: CASSSRFLHETQYF. This chain connects TRBV7-9 to TRBJ2-5; D unclear. The CDR3 has 14 residues. Germline CDR1 is SEHNR and CDR2 is FQNEAQ (reference sequence). V was clipped by 4 bases and J by 5 bases, with 14 bases between them.